Listed below are T cell receptor beta chains from one sample, sequenced in a study of T cell responses to AZD1222 COVID-19 vaccine. Generated by immunoSEQ multiplex PCR, the TCRdb table keeps only in-frame clones and is missing some. The sample lists around 64,000 clones, about four fifths seen once, with roughly 6.5% in the top ten. The sequencing here drew on peripheral blood, taken 28 days after the second AZD1222 dose. Receptors were obtained from an adult who received the AZD1222 COVID-19 vaccine. Both conserved end residues are part of each CDR3. A D gene is named only where the DNA matches it firmly. A row's size may be missing; if present it is once, few, many or a size class.

>-|-|TRBV6-5|TRBJ1-4
TGTGCCAGCAAAGAAACCCGACAGAAAAATGAAAAACTGTTTTTT
CASKETRQKNEKLFF
>-|-|TRBV2|TRBJ1-1
TGTGCCAGCAGGGGACTGACTGAAGCTTTCTTT
CASRGLTEAFF
>-|-|TRBV19|TRBJ1-3
TGTGCCAGTAGTATGGCGGCGTCTGGAAACACCATATATTTT
CASSMAASGNTIYF
>-|-|TRBV19|TRBJ2-3
TGTGCCAGTAGTACCCTAGTAAGGCGGCAAGATACGCAGTATTTT
CASSTLVRRQDTQYF
>-|-|TRBV14|TRBJ2-7
TGTGCCAGCAGCCTTCAAAGGGGTTCGGGAGAGCAGTACTTC
CASSLQRGSGEQYF
>TRBD1|-|TRBV6-6|TRBJ2-6
TGTGCCAGCAGCAACACGCAGGGGGAAATTGATCGTGATGGGGCCAACGTCCTGACTTTC
CASSNTQGEIDRDGANVLTF
>TRBD1|-|TRBV10-3|TRBJ2-5
TGTGCCATCAGTGAGTCACAGGGGGTAGAGACCCAGTACTTC
CAISESQGVETQYF
>TRBD1|-|TRBV4-3|TRBJ1-4
TGCGCCAGCAGCCATGGGACAGGGGGCGGAAATGAAAAACTGTTTTTT
CASSHGTGGGNEKLFF
>-|-|TRBV6-6|TRBJ2-7
TGTGCCAGCAGTTACAAAAACGAGCAGTACTTC
CASSYKNEQYF
>TRBD2|-|TRBV10-3|TRBJ2-1
TGTGCCATCAGTGCGACTAGCGGGGCAACCTACAATGAGCAGTTCTTC
CAISATSGATYNEQFF
>TRBD1|-|TRBV3-1/TRBV3-2|TRBJ2-1
TGTGCCAGCAGCCTAACCGGGACAGGGTTCAATGAGCAGTTCTTC
CASSLTGTGFNEQFF
>-|-|TRBV7-2|TRBJ1-2
TGTGCCAGCAGCGTCGGAGCGAACTATGGCTACACCTTC
CASSVGANYGYTF
>-|-|TRBV29-1|TRBJ2-6
TGCAGCGTCACTCCGACGGACTCTGGGGCCAACGTCCTGACTTTC
CSVTPTDSGANVLTF
>-|-|TRBV4-1|TRBJ1-5
TGCGCCAGCAGCCACTTAGGTCCCTCTAGCAATCAGCCCCAGCATTTT
CASSHLGPSSNQPQHF
>-|few|TRBV21-1|TRBJ1-3
TGTGCCAGCAGAGGGGAGAGCTCTGGAAACACCATATATTTT
CASRGESSGNTIYF
>TRBD1|-|TRBV12-3/TRBV12-4|TRBJ1-2
TGTGCCAGCGCCCTGACAGGGAACTATGGCTACACCTTC
CASALTGNYGYTF
>-|-|TRBV28|TRBJ1-5
TGTGCCAGCAGGCGACAGCATGGCAATCAGCCCCAGCATTTT
CASRRQHGNQPQHF
>-|-|TRBV5-1|TRBJ2-7
TGCGCCAGCAGCATTCAGGGGGGCTACGAGCAGTACTTC
CASSIQGGYEQYF
>-|few|TRBV6-1|TRBJ2-7
TGTGCCAGCAGTGACAAGAACCTTATTTACGAGCAGTACTTC
CASSDKNLIYEQYF
>TRBD1|-|TRBV19|TRBJ1-3
TGTGCCAGTAGTTACGACAGGGACTCTGGAAACACCATATATTTT
CASSYDRDSGNTIYF
>-|-|TRBV5-1|TRBJ1-1
TGCGCCAGCAGCTCGGGTGAGGTGGGGGTGGCTTTCTTT
CASSSGEVGVAFF
>TRBD2|-|TRBV7-9|TRBJ2-7
TGTGCCAGCAAACTCCCCGGGGAGGGCTACGAGCAGTACTTC
CASKLPGEGYEQYF
>-|-|TRBV18|TRBJ1-4
TGTGCCAGCTCACCTCAGGCCGTGGGGGGCATGGATGAAAAACTGTTTTTT
CASSPQAVGGMDEKLFF
>-|few|TRBV18|TRBJ2-7
TGTGCCAGCTCACCAAACTCCGATGTGGGGGAGCAGTACTTC
CASSPNSDVGEQYF
>TRBD1|-|TRBV2|TRBJ2-1
TGTGCCAGCGTGGTTCGGGACAGGGGAGGATTAGGATACAATGAGCAGTTCTTC
CASVVRDRGGLGYNEQFF
>-|few|TRBV19|TRBJ2-7
TGTGCCAGTAGTATTTCGGCAAAGGGTGGCATGTACGAGCAGTACTTC
CASSISAKGGMYEQYF
>TRBD1|once|TRBV25-1|TRBJ1-5
TGTGCCAGCAGTCCCACAGGGGTATTAAGCAATCAGCCCCAGCATTTT
CASSPTGVLSNQPQHF
>-|-|TRBV19|TRBJ2-3
TGTGCCAGTAACATAGGGCTAGATACGCAGTATTTT
CASNIGLDTQYF
>-|few|TRBV7-9|TRBJ2-2
TGTGCCAGCAGCTTAGTGGGGGCTGTCACCGGGGAGCTGTTTTTT
CASSLVGAVTGELFF
>TRBD2|-|TRBV2|TRBJ2-1
TGTGCCAGCAGTGAGAGGCTAGCGGGGCCCGAGGGTGAGCAGTTCTTC
CASSERLAGPEGEQFF
>TRBD2|-|TRBV6-5|TRBJ2-5
TGTGCCAGCAGCCAAGCTAGCGGCCAAGAGACCCAGTACTTC
CASSQASGQETQYF
>-|-|TRBV19|TRBJ2-3
TGTGCCAGCCAACCCGCGGGTACAGATACGCAGTATTTT
CASQPAGTDTQYF
>-|-|TRBV2|TRBJ1-6
TGTGCCAGCAGTAAGACAGTTCTCGGATCACCCCTCCACTTT
CASSKTVLGSPLHF
>-|-|TRBV6-6|TRBJ1-5
TGTGCCAGCAGTTACCCAGAGGGCAATCAGCCCCAGCATTTT
CASSYPEGNQPQHF
>-|-|TRBV4-1|TRBJ2-7
TGCGCCAGCAGCCAAGAGAGGTCAGGACACACCTACGAGCAGTACTTC
CASSQERSGHTYEQYF
>-|-|TRBV6-4|TRBJ2-2
TGTGCCAGCAGTGACTCGAATAGGATCACCGGGGAGCTGTTTTTT
CASSDSNRITGELFF
>-|-|TRBV15|TRBJ1-2
TGTGCCACCAGCAGAGAGGGGCAGGGATATGGCTACACCTTC
CATSREGQGYGYTF
>-|-|TRBV4-1|TRBJ1-6
TGCGCCAGCAGCCAAACCCCGGGACCAGATAATTCACCCCTCCACTTT
CASSQTPGPDNSPLHF
>TRBD1|-|TRBV28|TRBJ1-1
TGTGCCAGCAAAATAGGGGGCTACGGCACTGAAGCTTTCTTT
CASKIGGYGTEAFF
>-|-|TRBV19|TRBJ1-2
TGTGCCAGTGCTGGGACCCCCTATGGCTACACCTTC
CASAGTPYGYTF
>-|few|TRBV3-1/TRBV3-2|TRBJ1-3
TGTGCCAGCAGCCATCTAGGGCGACCTGGAAACACCATATATTTT
CASSHLGRPGNTIYF
>-|-|TRBV29-1|TRBJ1-4
TGCAGCGTTACAGGGACGGGGAATGAAAAACTGTTTTTT
CSVTGTGNEKLFF
>-|few|TRBV9|TRBJ1-2
TGTGCCAGCAGCGGCTCAGGGGACTATGGCTACACCTTC
CASSGSGDYGYTF
>TRBD1|-|TRBV27|TRBJ2-1
TGTGCCAGCAGTTTAGCAGGGGGCAATGAGCAGTTCTTC
CASSLAGGNEQFF
>-|few|TRBV27|TRBJ2-7
TGTGCCAGCAGTTTAGGGGGCTACGAGCAGTACTTC
CASSLGGYEQYF
>-|-|TRBV19|TRBJ1-1
TGTGCCAGTAGCATGGGGTTGGACGGCACTGAAGCTTTCTTT
CASSMGLDGTEAFF
>TRBD1|few|TRBV7-2|TRBJ1-5
TGTGCCAGCAGCCGGGACAGGGGCAACAATCAGCCCCAGCATTTT
CASSRDRGNNQPQHF
>-|once|TRBV7-2|TRBJ1-2
TGTGCCAGCAGTCTAGACAGTAACTATGGCTACACCTTC
CASSLDSNYGYTF
>TRBD1|-|TRBV29-1|TRBJ2-7
TGCAGCGGAAAAGACAGGGACTACGAGCAGTACTTC
CSGKDRDYEQYF
>TRBD1|-|TRBV5-4|TRBJ2-2
TGTGCCAGCAGCTTGGACAGGGGAAAGACCGGGGAGCTGTTTTTT
CASSLDRGKTGELFF
>TRBD1|-|TRBV19|TRBJ1-1
TGTGCCAGTAGTGGTTGGGACAGGGGGGGAATGAACACTGAAGCTTTCTTT
CASSGWDRGGMNTEAFF
>TRBD1|-|TRBV27|TRBJ2-7
TGTGCCAGCAGTTTGTGGACAGGGGGCTACGAGCAGTACTTC
CASSLWTGGYEQYF
>-|-|TRBV11-1|TRBJ1-6
TGTGCCAGCAGCTTCGGCAGAAGGGCCTCACCCCTCCACTTT
CASSFGRRASPLHF
>TRBD2|-|TRBV4-3|TRBJ2-7
TGCGCCAGCAGCCAAGATTCAAGCGGGGGCTTGTACGAGCAGTACTTC
CASSQDSSGGLYEQYF